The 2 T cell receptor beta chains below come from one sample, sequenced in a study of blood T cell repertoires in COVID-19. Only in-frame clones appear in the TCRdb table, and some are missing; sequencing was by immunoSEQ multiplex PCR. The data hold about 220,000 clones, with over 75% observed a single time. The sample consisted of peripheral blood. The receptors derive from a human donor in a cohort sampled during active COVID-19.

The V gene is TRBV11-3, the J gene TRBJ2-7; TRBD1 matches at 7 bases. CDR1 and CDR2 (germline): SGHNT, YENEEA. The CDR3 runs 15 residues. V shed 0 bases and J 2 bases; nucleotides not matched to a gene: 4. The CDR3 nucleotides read TGTGCCAGCAGCTTAGATGGAGGACAGGCCTACGAGCAGTACTTC. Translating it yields CASSLDGGQAYEQYF.

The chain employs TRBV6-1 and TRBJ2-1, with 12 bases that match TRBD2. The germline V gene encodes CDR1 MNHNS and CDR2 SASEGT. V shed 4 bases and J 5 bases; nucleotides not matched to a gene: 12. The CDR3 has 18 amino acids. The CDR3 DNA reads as TGTGCCAGCAGTGCCGTAACACCGGGACTAGCGGGCAACAATGAGCAGTTCTTC. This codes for CASSAVTPGLAGNNEQFF.